This entry lists 23 T cell receptor beta chains sequenced from one sample in a study of T cell repertoires in cytomegalovirus infection. TCRdb re-derived calls from the reads in MiXCR, one entry per CDR3 protein. Of a few hundred thousand distinct CDR3 sequences in the sample, over 35% were seen once. Their antigen targets remain unknown. Sequences were derived from cultured PBMCs, sampled from culture after CMV antigen stimulation. These receptor sequences come from a human donor in good health (CMV status not recorded). Some clones in this sample may be carry-over from other donors' samples.

The genes are TRBV12-5 and TRBJ1-3; D is perhaps TRBD1 (6 bases). V lost 6 bases and J lost 0, with 18 bases in between. Germline V lookup: CDR1 LGHNT, CDR2 FRNRAP. The CDR3 length is 17 residues. The CDR3: CASGLRQGQNSGNTIYF. CDR3 DNA sequence: TGTGCTAGTGGCCTCAGGCAGGGGCAGAACTCTGGAAACACCATATATTTT.

This clonotype was seen a handful of times. The genes are TRBV6-2 or TRBV6-3 and TRBJ2-7, with a weak D call TRBD1 (6 bases). Trimming took off 6 bases at V and 6 bases at J, with 15 bases between the two ends. Germline V gene data show CDR1 as MNHEY and CDR2 as SVGEGT. There are 13 residues in the CDR3. The CDR3 sequence is CASRGTYLGEQYF. The CDR3 coding sequence is TGTGCCAGCAGAGGGACATATCTGGGCGAGCAGTACTTC.

This chain links TRBV12-3 or TRBV12-4 with TRBJ1-1, with unresolved D. This CDR3 has 11 residues. With 2 bases removed from V and 11 bases from J, the gap between germline ends came to 9 bases. This CDR3 reads CASSLYNKAFF. The CDR3 nucleotides are TGTGCCAGCAGTTTATATAATAAGGCTTTCTTT.

This clonotype was seen more than once but under ten times. The chain is built from TRBV30 and TRBJ1-5; 8 bases agree with TRBD1. V trimming: 3 bases; J trimming: 6 bases; junction bases outside the gene matches: 7. Per germline, CDR1 GTSNPN and CDR2 SVGIG (reference sequence). The CDR3 covers 14 residues. The CDR3 coding sequence is TGTGCCTGGAGCCTAGGACAGGGAGGTCAGCCCCAGCATTTT. Its protein product is CAWSLGQGGQPQHF.

This clonotype is medium-sized within its sample. This chain connects TRBV7-2 to TRBJ2-2; the match to TRBD2 covers 10 bases. V dropped 4 bases and J dropped 9; count of bases not matched to a gene: 8. Germline values: CDR1 SGHTA, CDR2 FQGNSA. The CDR3 contains 15 residues. The DNA of the CDR3 is TGTGCCAGCAGCTCCCCGGGACTAGCGTTTCGGGAGCTGTTTTTT. As protein: CASSSPGLAFRELFF.

This rearrangement joins TRBV20-1 to TRBJ2-5; D remains unclear. The V end lost 0 bases, the J end lost 5 bases, and 16 bases lay between the germline ends. This CDR3 is built from 15 residues. The germline gives CDR1 DFQATT, CDR2 SNEGSKA (reference sequence). The CDR3 spells CSAREPRTIRETQYF. Written as DNA, the CDR3 is TGCAGTGCTAGAGAACCTAGAACGATTCGGGAGACCCAGTACTTC.

V and J are TRBV19 and TRBJ2-5; D may be TRBD1 or TRBD2 (5 bases each). This CDR3 region has 16 residues. The germline gives CDR1 LNHDA, CDR2 SQIVND (reference sequence). The ends were cut back, 1 base at V and 5 bases at J, with 17 bases in the middle. CDR3 DNA: TGTGCCAGTAGTATAGTTGGCCGGGGCGCATTGGAGACCCAGTACTTC. Amino acids: CASSIVGRGALETQYF.

The rearrangement uses TRBV4-1 and TRBJ2-5, with D hard to call. Germline V gene lookup returns CDR1 MGHRA and CDR2 YSYEKL. Trimming pared 4 bases from V and 0 bases from J, leaving 9 bases between. The CDR3 runs 14 residues. CDR3 in DNA: TGCGCCAGCAGCCGAGACATCAACCAAGAGACCCAGTACTTC. Encoded protein: CASSRDINQETQYF.

The CDR3 protein is CASQDRVRNQPQHF. CDR3 bases: TGTGCCAGCCAGGACAGGGTTCGCAATCAGCCCCAGCATTTT. The chain is built from TRBV7-8 and TRBJ1-5, with TRBD1 matching over 8 bases. V gave up 8 bases and J gave up 2 bases; unmatched junction bases: 5. The CDR3 spans 14 residues. Germline V gives CDR1 SGHVS, CDR2 FQNEAQ.

The gene calls are TRBV5-5 and TRBJ2-3; no firm D call. This CDR3 contains 13 residues. Trimming took off 4 bases at V and 5 bases at J, with 11 bases between the two ends. CDR1 is SGHKS and CDR2 is YYEKEE in the germline V gene (reference sequence). Written as DNA, the CDR3 is TGTGCCAGCAGCCCCGGACCGAGAGATACGCAGTATTTT. Translation gives CASSPGPRDTQYF.

This clonotype was detected a few times. V is TRBV7-8 and J is TRBJ1-1; D not certain. The CDR3 runs 12 residues. Deletions cut 1 base from V and 9 bases from J, with 9 bases between. Germline values: CDR1 SGHVS, CDR2 FQNEAQ. The CDR3 DNA reads as TGTGCCAGCAGCTTAGGGCCAGCTAAAGCTTTCTTT. Its protein product is CASSLGPAKAFF.

The rearrangement links TRBV27 to TRBJ1-1; 10 bases fit TRBD1. With 2 bases clipped from V and 4 bases from J, the junction kept 1 base outside the gene matches. Germline CDR1 MNHEY, CDR2 SMNVEV (reference sequence). The CDR3 contains 14 residues. DNA for the CDR3: TGTGCCAGCAGTTTAGGGACAGGGGCCACTGAAGCTTTCTTT. As protein: CASSLGTGATEAFF.

DNA for the CDR3: TGTGCCAGCCGCCCGAGCGGGCATCAGCCCCAGCATTTT. Protein sequence: CASRPSGHQPQHF. The chain combines TRBV6-2 or TRBV6-3 with TRBJ1-5, with D unresolved. Trimming took off 8 bases at V and 5 bases at J, with 13 bases between the two ends. Looked up from germline, CDR1 is MNHEY and CDR2 is SVGEGT. The CDR3 contains 13 residues.

This clonotype occurred a few times. The chain is built from TRBV7-8 and TRBJ2-4; unclear D gene. Per the germline V gene, CDR1 is SGHVS and CDR2 is FQNEAQ. The V end lost 3 bases, the J end lost 8 bases, and 14 bases lay between the germline ends. The CDR3 runs 14 residues. CDR3 nucleotides: TGTGCCAGCAGCTTTGCGTCGCGTTCAGACATTCAGTACTTC. Its protein is CASSFASRSDIQYF.

Written as DNA, the CDR3 is TGTGCCAGCAGCCAGGGGGGTGCCAATTCACCCCTCCACTTT. Its translation is CASSQGGANSPLHF. V is TRBV3-1 and J is TRBJ1-6; possible D gene TRBD1, 5 bases. The germline V gene has CDR1 LGHDT and CDR2 YNNKEL (reference sequence). Trimming left V 3 bases short and J 7 bases short, with 10 bases between. There are 14 residues in the CDR3.

This clonotype occurred a few times. The V gene is TRBV6-5, the J gene TRBJ2-5, with 8 bases matching TRBD2. Germline V CDR1 and CDR2: MNHEY, SVGAGI. The CDR3 has 15 residues. The V segment lost 6 bases and the J segment 5 bases; nucleotides outside the gene matches: 11. CDR3 region: CASSPGLAARETQYF. The CDR3 DNA sequence: TGTGCCAGCAGCCCCGGACTAGCTGCGCGGGAGACCCAGTACTTC.

This clonotype turned up a few times. This chain links TRBV7-9 with TRBJ1-1; TRBD1 matches at 7 bases. V gave up 5 bases and J gave up 6 bases; unmatched junction bases: 6. In germline, CDR1 is SEHNR, CDR2 FQNEAQ (reference sequence). The CDR3 totals 13 residues. The CDR3 here is CASSKETGSEAFF. CDR3 nucleotide sequence: TGTGCCAGCAGCAAAGAGACAGGGTCTGAAGCTTTCTTT.

The chain uses TRBV11-3 and TRBJ2-2; the D gene could be TRBD1 or TRBD2 (5 bases each). CDR1 SGHNT and CDR2 YENEEA come from the germline V gene. The CDR3 totals 13 residues. The V end lost 4 bases, the J end lost 7 bases, and 10 bases lay between the germline ends. The CDR3 nucleotides read TGTGCCAGCAGCTCGGGGACGGTCGGGGAGCTGTTTTTT. Translating it yields CASSSGTVGELFF. The variable domain in full, with the rest retrieved from reference TRBV11-3 and TRBJ2-2, is EAGVVQSPRYKIIEKKQPVAFWCNPISGHNTLYWYLQNLGQGPELLIRYENEEAVDDSQLPKDRFSAERLKGVDSTLKIQPAELGDSAVYLCASSSGTVGELFFGEGSRLTVL.

The chain recombines TRBV7-9 with TRBJ1-1, with TRBD1 identical over 9 bases. The CDR3 is 14 residues long. Germline assignment: CDR1 SEHNR and CDR2 FQNEAQ (reference sequence). The ends lost 7 bases at V and 1 base at J; junction bases unmatched: 4. The CDR3 sequence: CASTGGQGNTEAFF. CDR3 nucleotide sequence: TGTGCCAGCACGGGGGGACAGGGGAACACTGAAGCTTTCTTT. Supplemented by reference TRBV7-9 and TRBJ1-1, the full variable domain reads DTGVSQNPRHKITKRGQNVTFRCDPISEHNRLYWYRQTLGQGPEFLTYFQNEAQLEKSRLLSDRFSAERPKGSFSTLEIQRTEQGDSAMYLCASTGGQGNTEAFFGQGTRLTVV.

This clonotype was counted many times. The V call is TRBV7-2, the J call TRBJ1-3; D gene ambiguous. Trimming pared 1 base from V and 0 bases from J, leaving 10 bases between. The CDR3 runs 16 residues. CDR1 SGHTA and CDR2 FQGNSA come from the germline V gene. CDR3 sequence: CASSLGVASSGNTIYF. CDR3 DNA sequence: TGTGCCAGCAGCTTAGGAGTTGCAAGCTCTGGAAACACCATATATTTT.

The V call is TRBV11-3, the J call TRBJ2-7; maybe TRBD2 (6 bases). There are 13 residues in the CDR3. The germline V gene has CDR1 SGHNT and CDR2 YENEEA. Trimming cost V 5 bases and J 4 bases, with 12 bases left between them. The CDR3 loop reads CASSEMGGYEQYF. CDR3 nucleotide sequence: TGTGCCAGCAGCGAAATGGGGGGTTACGAGCAGTACTTC.

The chain combines TRBV11-3 with TRBJ2-1; tentative D call: TRBD2 (6 bases). The CDR3 length is 16 residues. CDR1 SGHNT and CDR2 YENEEA come from the germline V gene. Trimming removed 1 base at V and 7 bases at J, with 17 bases between. CDR3 sequence: CASSLGSPGVSNEQFF. The CDR3 bases are TGTGCCAGCAGCTTAGGAAGTCCGGGAGTAAGTAATGAGCAGTTCTTC.

V usage is TRBV6-6 and J usage is TRBJ2-7; 9 nucleotides agree with TRBD1. The CDR3 covers 15 residues. From germline, CDR1 is MNHNY and CDR2 SVGAGI (reference sequence). The V gene end was trimmed by 7 bases and the J gene end by 1 base; junction bases not matched to a gene: 8. This CDR3 is CASNPAGTGSYEQYF. The CDR3 DNA reads as TGTGCCAGCAACCCCGCCGGGACAGGGTCCTACGAGCAGTACTTC.